This TCR beta chain emerged from a study of T cells in Graves' hyperthyroidism and ophthalmopathy. Whole-study findings and limits: Before onset, ophthalmopathy was predicted by the model a median roughly 6.8 months earlier.

Template material for amplifying TCR beta CDR3 regions consisted of RNA transcripts. The study used the HTBI primer set for a first-round RT-PCR of the TCR CDR3. TCRdb processed the multiplex PCR reads anew with MiXCR; each CDR3 protein has one entry. The sample contains about 560,000 distinct CDR3 sequences, 14% of which appear only once. If no ophthalmopathy progression occurred within 18 months, Graves' hyperthyroidism was stable. Among the patients, aged 18 to 65, hyperthyroidism was newly diagnosed and had lasted under 2 months. PBMCs were sourced from roughly 9.3 ml fresh peripheral blood. This clonotype was picked up a small number of times. What it binds is unknown. CDR3 length equals 13 residues. The germline gives CDR1 DFQATT, CDR2 SNEGSKA (reference sequence). V was pared by 5 bases and J by 7 bases, with 17 bases between.

The chain is built from TRBV20-1 and TRBJ2-5, with a tentative D call TRBD1 (6 bases). The sequence came from a woman in her thirties or forties with Graves' hyperthyroidism. Specimen: blood. This CDR3 is CSARTGSVGTQYF. CDR3 nucleotides: TGCAGTGCTCGTACAGGGTCTGTGGGGACCCAGTACTTC.